Below are 24 T cell receptor beta chains sequenced from a single sample in a study of control samples from healthy donors and cancer patients. Only in-frame clones appear in the TCRdb table, and some are missing; sequencing was by immunoSEQ multiplex PCR. The table has around 30,000 clones, under 95% seen once. Sequencing used PBMCs. The receptor source for this set is a man in his forties or fifties with colorectal cancer.

The V gene is TRBV9, the J gene TRBJ2-2; perhaps D is TRBD1 or TRBD2 (5 bases each). Germline CDR1 SGDLS, CDR2 YYNGEE. The CDR3 totals 16 residues. The V end lost 0 bases, the J end lost 1 base, and 10 bases lay between the germline ends. This CDR3 reads CASSVGGTLNTGELFF. The CDR3 region has the DNA TGTGCCAGCAGCGTAGGGGGGACGTTGAACACCGGGGAGCTGTTTTTT.

The V and J genes are TRBV5-1 and TRBJ2-1, with 7 nucleotides matching TRBD2. The CDR3 length is 15 residues. Germline V gene sequence: CDR1 SGHRS, CDR2 YFSETQ. V shed 0 bases and J 5 bases; nucleotides not matched to a gene: 5. CDR3 amino acids: CASSLAGGYNNEQFF. The DNA of the CDR3 is TGCGCCAGCAGCTTGGCCGGGGGGTATAACAATGAGCAGTTCTTC.

The gene calls are TRBV4-2 and TRBJ1-1, with D perhaps matching TRBD1 (5 bases). Trimming cost V 1 base and J 10 bases, with 10 bases left between them. The germline V gene has CDR1 LGHNA and CDR2 YNFKEQ. The CDR3 is made up of 12 amino acids. The CDR3: CASSQGGLAAFF. CDR3 coding DNA: TGTGCCAGCAGCCAAGGGGGACTGGCAGCTTTCTTT.

This clone was observed a handful of times. The chain joins TRBV6-5 to TRBJ2-7; 9 bases are shared with TRBD1. V lost 6 bases and J lost 6; bases outside the gene matches: 6. Germline CDR1 MNHEY, CDR2 SVGAGI. The CDR3 extends over 13 amino acids. CDR3 sequence reads: CASRGTGRGEQYF. CDR3 in DNA: TGTGCCAGCAGGGGGACAGGGAGGGGCGAGCAGTACTTC.

The rearrangement uses TRBV7-9 and TRBJ1-4; a possible D gene is TRBD1 (5 bases). The CDR3 is 15 residues long. V shed 5 bases and J shed 5 bases, with 15 bases lying between them. From germline, CDR1 is SEHNR and CDR2 FQNEAQ (reference sequence). The CDR3 region is CASSPQGGVNEKLFF. Here the CDR3 DNA reads TGTGCCAGCAGCCCGCAGGGTGGGGTGAATGAAAAACTGTTTTTT.

The chain carries TRBV6-6 and TRBJ2-4, with TRBD1 matching 7 bases. The CDR3 has 17 residues. Germline assignment: CDR1 MNHNY and CDR2 SVGAGI (reference sequence). V was pared by 5 bases and J by 0 bases, with 10 bases of the junction left unmatched. The CDR3 DNA is TGTGCCAGCAGTCCATCGGGACAGTCAATAGCCAAAAACATTCAGTACTTC. This gives the protein CASSPSGQSIAKNIQYF.

The gene calls are TRBV6-5 and TRBJ1-5; D may be TRBD1 (6 bases). Per germline, CDR1 MNHEY and CDR2 SVGAGI. V was cut by 0 bases and J by 7 bases, with 16 bases left in between. The CDR3 consists of 16 residues. The DNA for the CDR3 is TGTGCCAGCAGTTACTCGTTTTCGCCGGGGGCGCAGCCCCAGCATTTT. Its protein is CASSYSFSPGAQPQHF.

The J gene is TRBJ2-2, the V gene TRBV7-9; possibly TRBD1 for D (6 bases). The CDR3 has 16 amino acids. The V gene lost 7 bases and the J gene lost 4 bases, with 19 bases spanning the gap. Germline CDR1 is SEHNR and CDR2 is FQNEAQ (reference sequence). Here the CDR3 reads CASTPQGLGGTGELFF. The CDR3 nucleotides read TGTGCCAGCACCCCCCAGGGGTTAGGTGGCACCGGGGAGCTGTTTTTT.

The chain recombines TRBV2 with TRBJ1-1; no clear D. Germline V gives CDR1 SNHLY, CDR2 FYNNEI. V lost 4 bases and J lost 3, with 15 bases in between. The CDR3 totals 15 residues. The CDR3 protein is CASSGEDGGDTEAFF. The CDR3 DNA follows: TGTGCCAGCAGTGGGGAGGATGGCGGGGACACTGAAGCTTTCTTT.

The rearrangement links TRBV5-4 to TRBJ2-5, with TRBD2 matching 10 bases. J gave up 5 bases and V 2 bases, and 9 bases lay outside the gene matches. Germline CDR1 and CDR2: SGHNT and YYREEE (reference sequence). This CDR3 region has 16 residues. CDR3 coding DNA: TGTGCCAGCAGCTTAGGGGCTAGCGGGGGTTTGGAGACCCAGTACTTC. This codes for CASSLGASGGLETQYF.

This chain links TRBV7-2 with TRBJ1-1; no firm D call. Trimming left V 1 base short and J 1 base short, with 7 bases between. Germline loops: CDR1 SGHTA, CDR2 FQGNSA. The CDR3 is 14 residues long. Here the CDR3 reads CASSLVGGNTEAFF. In nucleotides, the CDR3 is TGTGCCAGCAGCTTAGTAGGAGGGAACACTGAAGCTTTCTTT. The full variable domain, its missing parts supplied by reference TRBV7-2 and TRBJ1-1, is GAGVSQSPSNKVTEKGKDVELRCDPISGHTALYWYRQSLGQGLEFLIYFQGNSAPDKSGLPSDRFSAERTGGSVSTLTIQRTQQEDSAVYLCASSLVGGNTEAFFGQGTRLTVV.

This chain joins TRBV5-1 and TRBJ1-2; 10 positions agree with TRBD1. Germline V CDR1 and CDR2: SGHRS, YFSETQ. V gave up 4 bases and J gave up 7 bases; unmatched junction bases: 7. The CDR3 consists of 14 residues. In DNA, the CDR3 is TGCGCCAGCAGCCTCGGACAGGGGGTCGGTGGCTACACCTTC. Its translation: CASSLGQGVGGYTF.

This sequence joins TRBV19 and TRBJ1-5; D not certain. Germline-derived CDR1 and CDR2 are LNHDA and SQIVND (reference sequence). Trimming pared 7 bases from V and 2 bases from J, leaving 9 bases between. The CDR3 loop spans 13 amino acids. In DNA form, the CDR3 reads TGTGCCAGTAATTGGGCAGGCAATCAGCCCCAGCATTTT. This gives the protein CASNWAGNQPQHF.

The chain employs TRBV30 and TRBJ1-1; D perhaps matches TRBD1 (5 bases). The germline V and J ends were trimmed by 6 bases and 0 bases, with 11 bases remaining between them. Per the germline V gene, CDR1 is GTSNPN and CDR2 is SVGIG (reference sequence). This CDR3 comprises 13 residues. The CDR3 spells CACIQVMNTEAFF. The DNA for the CDR3 is TGTGCCTGCATACAGGTAATGAACACTGAAGCTTTCTTT.

This clone was seen only once. J is TRBJ2-3 and V is TRBV7-3; tentatively, D is TRBD1 (6 bases). Trimming pared 5 bases from V and 6 bases from J, leaving 18 bases between. Germline CDR1 is SGHTA and CDR2 is FQGTGA. The CDR3 has 15 amino acids. CDR3 region: CASSQQGGRPDTQYF. In DNA form, the CDR3 reads TGTGCCAGCAGCCAACAAGGGGGTCGCCCCGATACGCAGTATTTT.

In DNA, the CDR3 is TGCAGCGCCGTTCAGGGGGTGAATGAGCAGTTCTTC. Its translation: CSAVQGVNEQFF. The gene calls are TRBV29-1 and TRBJ2-1; 7 bases fit TRBD1. CDR1 and CDR2 from the germline V gene are SQVTM and ANQGSEA. Trimming at V came to 7 bases and at J to 7 bases, leaving 7 bases not matched to a gene. This CDR3 is 12 amino acids long.

The chain recombines TRBV24-1 with TRBJ2-7, with 12 bases lining up with TRBD1. With 2 bases clipped from V and 4 bases from J, the junction kept 11 bases outside the gene matches. The CDR3 has 18 amino acids. CDR1 is KGHDR, CDR2 SFDVKD, per germline. CDR3 DNA: TGTGCCACCAGTGATTCGCACACCGGGACAGGGGGCTTTTACGAGCAGTACTTC. This encodes CATSDSHTGTGGFYEQYF.

The rearrangement joins TRBV24-1 to TRBJ1-5, with a possible D match to TRBD1 (6 bases). The germline V gene encodes CDR1 KGHDR and CDR2 SFDVKD. V lost 6 bases to trimming and J lost 1 base, with 9 bases between them. The CDR3 is made up of 14 amino acids. Here the CDR3 reads CATSKDSSNQPQHF. The CDR3 DNA sequence: TGTGCCACCAGTAAGGACAGCAGCAATCAGCCCCAGCATTTT.

V and J are TRBV6-2 or TRBV6-3 and TRBJ1-2; TRBD1 aligns across 9 bases. The length of the CDR3 is 16 residues. Germline V lookup: CDR1 MNHEY, CDR2 SVGEGT. V shed 2 bases and J 4 bases; nucleotides not matched to a gene: 8. The chain's CDR3 is CASSYTLGQGSYGYTF. CDR3 bases: TGTGCCAGCAGTTACACCCTCGGACAGGGGAGCTATGGCTACACCTTC.

The chain has TRBV5-4 and TRBJ1-5, with D perhaps matching TRBD1 (6 bases). This CDR3 comprises 15 residues. V gave up 0 bases and J gave up 1 base, with 8 bases separating them. Germline V gene lookup returns CDR1 SGHNT and CDR2 YYREEE (reference sequence). The CDR3 loop reads CASSLGQGSNQPQHF. As DNA, the CDR3 is TGTGCCAGCAGCTTGGGGCAGGGGAGCAATCAGCCCCAGCATTTT.

In its sample, this clone was seen a few times. The CDR3 protein is CASSLTGAYLVGELFF. The CDR3 DNA follows: TGTGCCAGCAGCTTAACAGGGGCCTATTTGGTCGGGGAGCTGTTTTTT. The chain is built from TRBV13 and TRBJ2-2, with TRBD1 identical over 7 bases. V was pared by 2 bases and J by 7 bases, with 10 bases of the junction left unmatched. Per germline, CDR1 PRHDT and CDR2 FYEKMQ (reference sequence). This CDR3 contains 16 residues.

The chain carries TRBV4-1 and TRBJ2-6; 9 bases line up with TRBD1. CDR1 and CDR2 (germline): MGHRA, YSYEKL. The CDR3 covers 17 residues. V was pared by 2 bases and J by 0 bases, with 2 bases of the junction left unmatched. The CDR3 spells CASSQTGGGSGANVLTF. CDR3 bases: TGCGCCAGCAGCCAAACAGGGGGCGGCTCTGGGGCCAACGTCCTGACTTTC.

The rearrangement links TRBV2 to TRBJ1-1; D might be TRBD1 (6 bases). Trimming took off 11 bases at V and 7 bases at J, with 17 bases between the two ends. This CDR3 is built from 12 residues. Per the germline V gene, CDR1 is SNHLY and CDR2 is FYNNEI. The DNA for the CDR3 is TGTGCCGGAGTAGGGGGGAACTATGAAGCTTTCTTT. Translation gives CAGVGGNYEAFF.

Comments on this clone: The same CDR3 arises from other DNA sequences in this sample as well. This CDR3 is CASSVEGGNTEAFF. CDR3 DNA sequence: TGTGCCAGCAGCGTAGAGGGGGGTAACACTGAAGCTTTCTTT. This chain links TRBV9 with TRBJ1-1, with D possibly TRBD1 on 6 matching bases. Trimming took 0 bases from V and 2 from J, leaving 8 bases between them. The CDR3 consists of 14 residues. The germline V gene encodes CDR1 SGDLS and CDR2 YYNGEE. The full variable domain, with the rest looked up from reference TRBV9 and TRBJ1-1, is DSGVTQTPKHLITATGQRVTLRCSPRSGDLSVYWYQQSLDQGLQFLIQYYNGEERAKGNILERFSAQQFPDLHSELNLSSLELGDSALYFCASSVEGGNTEAFFGQGTRLTVV.